The rows below give T cell receptor beta chains drawn from one sample of a study of shared clonotypes between healthy human individuals. Here immunoSEQ multiplex PCR was the method, and the copy in TCRdb shows in-frame clones only, minus some. The sample lists just over 2,000,000 clones, roughly 94% occurring once. Sequenced input: naive CD4+ T cells sorted from blood. Receptor source: a man aged 18-30 years in good health. Each CDR3 is given with its conserved first and last residue. Fields, in order: D gene, V gene, J gene, clone size, CDR3 DNA, CDR3 protein. The D gene is left open where the match is weak. Some rows have no size entry. The others give once, few or many, or a class for an expanded clone.

d_call: -
v_call: TRBV21-1
j_call: TRBJ1-1
clone_size: -
cdr3_nt: TGTGCCAGCAGCAAAGACAGGGAAGGCACTGAAGCTTTCTTT
cdr3_aa: CASSKDREGTEAFF

d_call: -
v_call: TRBV6-4
j_call: TRBJ2-2
clone_size: -
cdr3_nt: TGTGCCAGCAGTTTAGAGAGGGCCACAGGCGGGGAGCTGTTTTTT
cdr3_aa: CASSLERATGGELFF

d_call: -
v_call: TRBV6-5
j_call: TRBJ1-5
clone_size: -
cdr3_nt: TGTGCCAGCAGTACCGGGGCCTTTAGCAATCAGCCCCAGCATTTT
cdr3_aa: CASSTGAFSNQPQHF

d_call: -
v_call: TRBV2
j_call: TRBJ2-3
clone_size: -
cdr3_nt: TGTGCCAGCAACCCAAGCACAGATACGCAGTATTTT
cdr3_aa: CASNPSTDTQYF

d_call: -
v_call: TRBV6-4
j_call: TRBJ1-2
clone_size: -
cdr3_nt: TGTGCCAGCAGCCAGGAGGCGACAATGGGTGGCTACACCTTC
cdr3_aa: CASSQEATMGGYTF

d_call: -
v_call: TRBV25-1
j_call: TRBJ1-4
clone_size: -
cdr3_nt: TGTGCCAGCCAGGGGTCGAATGAAAAACTGTTTTTT
cdr3_aa: CASQGSNEKLFF

d_call: -
v_call: TRBV11-3
j_call: TRBJ2-7
clone_size: -
cdr3_nt: TGTGCCAGCAGCTTAGGGACGGGACCAGCCTACGAGCAGTACTTC
cdr3_aa: CASSLGTGPAYEQYF

d_call: -
v_call: TRBV5-1
j_call: TRBJ2-7
clone_size: -
cdr3_nt: TGCGCCAGCAGCGATCAGGGCAACTACGAGCAGTACTTC
cdr3_aa: CASSDQGNYEQYF

d_call: -
v_call: TRBV30
j_call: TRBJ1-5
clone_size: once
cdr3_nt: TGTGCCTGGAGTATCAGCGATAGCAATCAGCCCCAGCATTTT
cdr3_aa: CAWSISDSNQPQHF

d_call: -
v_call: TRBV28
j_call: TRBJ1-4
clone_size: -
cdr3_nt: TGTGCCAGCAGTTCCCTTTCGGGGGATGGTTATGAAAAACTGTTTTTT
cdr3_aa: CASSSLSGDGYEKLFF

d_call: -
v_call: TRBV5-1
j_call: TRBJ2-1
clone_size: -
cdr3_nt: TGCGCCAGCAGCTTGGGAGGGACGGCCTACAATGAGCAGTTCTTC
cdr3_aa: CASSLGGTAYNEQFF

d_call: TRBD1
v_call: TRBV5-1
j_call: TRBJ1-1
clone_size: -
cdr3_nt: TGCGCCAGCAGCTGGGACAGTACCTTCCGGGGTGAAGCTTTCTTT
cdr3_aa: CASSWDSTFRGEAFF

d_call: -
v_call: TRBV6-5
j_call: TRBJ2-3
clone_size: -
cdr3_nt: TGTGCCAGCAGTTACTCTTCTGGGTCAGATACGCAGTATTTT
cdr3_aa: CASSYSSGSDTQYF

d_call: -
v_call: TRBV11-1
j_call: TRBJ1-1
clone_size: -
cdr3_nt: TGTGCCAGCAGCCCATCTCGATCGGGATTGATTGAAGCTTTCTTT
cdr3_aa: CASSPSRSGLIEAFF

d_call: TRBD2
v_call: TRBV6-5
j_call: TRBJ2-7
clone_size: once
cdr3_nt: TGTGCCAGCAGTTACTCAGGTAGCGGGGGATACGAGCAGTACTTC
cdr3_aa: CASSYSGSGGYEQYF

d_call: -
v_call: TRBV25-1
j_call: TRBJ2-3
clone_size: -
cdr3_nt: TGTGCCAGCAGTACAGAGTGGGGCACAGATACGCAGTATTTT
cdr3_aa: CASSTEWGTDTQYF

d_call: TRBD2
v_call: TRBV5-1
j_call: TRBJ2-2
clone_size: -
cdr3_nt: TGCGCCAGCAGCGACCAGGGACTAGCGGGAGCCCTTAACACCGGGGAGCTGTTTTTT
cdr3_aa: CASSDQGLAGALNTGELFF

d_call: TRBD1
v_call: TRBV4-1
j_call: TRBJ1-4
clone_size: once
cdr3_nt: TGCGCCAGCAGCCAAACAGGGACAGAGACTAATGAAAAACTGTTTTTT
cdr3_aa: CASSQTGTETNEKLFF

d_call: TRBD2
v_call: TRBV6-5
j_call: TRBJ2-1
clone_size: -
cdr3_nt: TGTGCCAGCAGCTTAGCGGGGAGGAACAATGAGCAGTTCTTC
cdr3_aa: CASSLAGRNNEQFF

d_call: -
v_call: TRBV28
j_call: TRBJ1-3
clone_size: -
cdr3_nt: TGTGCCAGCAGTTTCCGGTCGGGGGCGAGGGGAAACACCATATATTTT
cdr3_aa: CASSFRSGARGNTIYF

d_call: -
v_call: TRBV4-1
j_call: TRBJ1-1
clone_size: -
cdr3_nt: TGCGCCAGCAGCCAAGCTCGGGGGACTGAAGCTTTCTTT
cdr3_aa: CASSQARGTEAFF

d_call: TRBD2
v_call: TRBV28
j_call: TRBJ2-5
clone_size: -
cdr3_nt: TGTGCCAGCAGTTTCTTGCGGGGGAGCCAAGAGACCCAGTACTTC
cdr3_aa: CASSFLRGSQETQYF

d_call: -
v_call: TRBV5-4
j_call: TRBJ1-2
clone_size: once
cdr3_nt: TGTGCCAGCAGTCCACCGGGACAAATGAATGGCTACACCTTC
cdr3_aa: CASSPPGQMNGYTF

d_call: -
v_call: TRBV14
j_call: TRBJ2-1
clone_size: -
cdr3_nt: TGTGCCAGCAGCCAAGTTCTGTCCTCTTTTTACAATGAGCAGTTCTTC
cdr3_aa: CASSQVLSSFYNEQFF

d_call: -
v_call: TRBV10-3
j_call: TRBJ2-5
clone_size: -
cdr3_nt: TGTGCCATCAGTGGGCAAGGGGGACAAGAGACCCAGTACTTC
cdr3_aa: CAISGQGGQETQYF

d_call: -
v_call: TRBV7-2
j_call: TRBJ2-5
clone_size: few
cdr3_nt: TGTGCCAGCAGCTCGAGGAAGCGTATGAGGGTTTATCTCCAAGAGACCCAGTACTTC
cdr3_aa: CASSSRKRMRVYLQETQYF

d_call: -
v_call: TRBV5-6
j_call: TRBJ2-5
clone_size: -
cdr3_nt: TGTGCCAGCAGCTACTGGTCCGAGACCCAGTACTTC
cdr3_aa: CASSYWSETQYF